This T cell receptor (beta chain) comes out of a study of blood T cell repertoires in COVID-19. Study at large: From the United States, Italy and Spain came samples of acute and convalescent COVID-19.

The repertoire was sequenced with immunoSEQ multiplex PCR; TCRdb's copy has only in-frame clones and lacks some. The sample lists approximately 51,000 clones, over 75% occurring once. Germline V gene sequence: CDR1 LGHNA, CDR2 YSLEER. This CDR3 has 17 residues. The V gene lost 0 bases and the J gene lost 4 bases, with 16 bases spanning the gap. The specimen was peripheral blood. The receptor was derived from a man aged 45-65 years with active COVID-19. This chain connects TRBV4-3 to TRBJ1-3; D unresolved. CDR3 amino acids: CASSQDYMGSSGNTIYF. The DNA for the CDR3 is TGCGCCAGCAGCCAAGATTACATGGGGAGCTCCGGAAACACCATATATTTT.